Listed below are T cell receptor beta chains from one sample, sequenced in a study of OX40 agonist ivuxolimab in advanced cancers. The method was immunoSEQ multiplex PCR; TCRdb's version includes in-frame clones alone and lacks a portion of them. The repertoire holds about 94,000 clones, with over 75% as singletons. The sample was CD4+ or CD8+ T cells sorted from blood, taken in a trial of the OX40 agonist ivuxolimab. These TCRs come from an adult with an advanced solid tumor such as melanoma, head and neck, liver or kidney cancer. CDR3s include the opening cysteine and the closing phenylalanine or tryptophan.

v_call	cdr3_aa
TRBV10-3	CAIRRDLNTEAFF
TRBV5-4	CASSGGGGLGRNTQYF
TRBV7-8	CASRLPGTDFSGANVLTF
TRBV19	CASSPPGVRPEAFF
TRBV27	CASREWGQPDSGANVLTF
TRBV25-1	CASSSVAGGNTGELFF
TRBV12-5	CASGLRLASTSSTDTQYF
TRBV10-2	CASSEVRGNEQFF
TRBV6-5	CASSYKAHNYGYTF
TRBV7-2	CASSLLGGQVSYNEQFF
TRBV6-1	CASIDSYNEKLFF
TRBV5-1	CASSLGDPNGYTF
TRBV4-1	CASSQRSGQGFSPLHF
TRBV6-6	CASSYNRGGDTIYF
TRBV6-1	CASSEAPVGGEQYF
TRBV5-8	CASKEQGQPSYEQYF
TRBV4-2	CASSQDLAVTYNEQFF
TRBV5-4	CASSLEATSRTDTQYF
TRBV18	CASSPRADEQFF
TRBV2	CASSEHDTQYF
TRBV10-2	CASSDSSGNRNEQYF
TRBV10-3	CAISPKSNEQFF
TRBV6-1	CASSSGTAVYEQYF
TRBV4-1	CASSHILRGMNTEAFF
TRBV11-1	CASSLGAEAFF
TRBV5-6	CASSFRTSPNIQYF
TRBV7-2	CASSRDTSSYNEQFF
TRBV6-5	CASSFYRDRGTGELFF
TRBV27	CASSKPGQGGETQYF
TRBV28	CASSFSQGQFF
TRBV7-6	CASSLVPRNPSGNTIYF
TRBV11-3	CASSLTGQGNSPLHF
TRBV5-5	CASSLGGQGGSELFF
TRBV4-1	CASSQDWETTNEKLFF
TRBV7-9	CASSSAQGGRYTGELFF
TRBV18	CASSPPGQGAIGYTF
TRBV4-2	CASSQSSGRQPDTQYF
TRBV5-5	CASSLGAETNEQYF
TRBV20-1	CSARDQVLQFF
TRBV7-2	CASSLTGTAPEAFF
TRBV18	CASSPQDRVYGYTF
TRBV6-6	CATGPGQMYNSPLHF